This TCR beta chain is from a study of shared clonotypes between healthy human individuals. For the study at large: Donor composition was a couple of women and three men, aged 18 to 49. CD4 naive cells filled three plates per donor, CD4 memory three, CD8 naive two and CD8 memory one.

As defined, naive CD8 cells were CD45RO-negative and positively selected for CCR7, with terminally differentiated effector memory CD45RA+ cells excluded. Broader study findings: Collection of samples was limited to blood; tissue repertoires likely differ. Larger estimated richness was generally seen in naive subsets than in memory subsets.

The method was immunoSEQ multiplex PCR; TCRdb's version includes in-frame clones alone and lacks a portion of them. The table includes about 680,000 clones, 92% detected once. A word on this clone: Its antigen is currently unknown.

This clonotype was sampled from a man aged 25-45 years in good health. Sequenced: naive CD8+ T cells sorted from blood.

CDR3 sequence reads: CASSRTLGLAGYSSSYNEQFF. The CDR3 DNA reads as TGTGCCAGCAGCCGAACATTAGGACTAGCGGGCTACTCCAGCTCCTACAATGAGCAGTTCTTC. V gene TRBV14 combines with J gene TRBJ2-1; 11 bases are a match to TRBD2. The CDR3 covers 21 residues. After removal of 4 bases from V and 0 bases from J, the junction contained 17 bases not matched to a gene. The germline V gene has CDR1 SGHDN and CDR2 FVKESK.